This T cell receptor (beta chain) was captured in a study of cytomegalovirus exposure and HLA in healthy donors. Broader study findings: With later analysis, a missense DCLRE1C variant became linked to TCR beta V- and J-gene trimming. Researchers reportedly found TCR beta sequences accurately predicted most subjects' HLA-A and HLA-B alleles.

The V end lost 1 base, the J end lost 8 bases, and 20 bases lay between the germline ends. The CDR3 runs to 17 residues. In germline, CDR1 is MRHNA, CDR2 SNTAGT. For this clone: The antigen remains undetermined.

The PCR used 60 Vbeta and 13 Jbeta primers. Generated by immunoSEQ multiplex PCR, the TCRdb table keeps only in-frame clones and is missing some. This table holds around 190,000 clones, 70% to 80% found once. The chain uses TRBV6-4 and TRBJ1-4; tentatively, D is TRBD1 (5 bases). The specimen was PBMCs. This sequence originates from a woman in her twenties or thirties in good health and CMV-seronegative. The CDR3 DNA reads as TGTGCCAGCAGTGACTTCCCCACCCCGGGGGGGGTCGAAAAACTGTTTTTT. It encodes CASSDFPTPGGVEKLFF.